The sequence of this TCR beta chain was determined in a study of a mutant IDH1 vaccine in newly diagnosed glioma. This clone was counted a single time. Antigen: not known. Data came from immunoSEQ multiplex PCR; TCRdb stores just in-frame clones and leaves some out. The sample comprises 88,000 or so clones, roughly 85% of which are singletons, and approximately 2% rests with the top ten. Time point reported: week 23, last vaccination. Vaccination used 300 ug of mutant IDH1 20-mer peptide per dose, with topical imiquimod. Germline V lookup: CDR1 SGDLS, CDR2 YYNGEE. The CDR3 totals 16 residues. The trim removed 0 bases at V and 2 bases at J, leaving 4 bases unmatched.

The clonotype originates from a man aged 30 to 45 with glioma. Some clones in this sample may be carry-over from other donors' samples. Sequences were derived from PBMCs, sampled from a glioma patient whose treatment included an IDH1 peptide vaccine. The rearrangement links TRBV9 to TRBJ2-3; TRBD2 agrees at 9 bases. Written as DNA, the CDR3 is TGTGCCAGCAGCGTAGGCCTAGCGGGGTACACAGATACGCAGTATTTT. Translated, it gives CASSVGLAGYTDTQYF.